This T cell receptor beta chain stems from a study of cytomegalovirus exposure and HLA in healthy donors. Whole-study findings and limits: Several of the most significant clusters appeared linked to common viral pathogens, based on a later analysis. HLA alleles showed associations with 15,000 to 20,000 TCR beta sequences in a later analysis, at a 0.05 false discovery rate.

V lost 0 bases and J lost 8, with 10 bases in between. The germline V gene encodes CDR1 SEHNR and CDR2 FQNEAQ (reference sequence). The CDR3 extends over 14 amino acids. In regard to this clone: Antigen specificity is unknown.

The PCR was carried out with 60 Vbeta primers and 13 Jbeta primers. TCRdb's table, derived via immunoSEQ multiplex PCR, lists solely in-frame clones and lacks some. The top ten clones hold more than 3% of a sample with 80,000 to 100,000 clones, about four fifths of them seen once. V gene TRBV7-9 combines with J gene TRBJ1-4, with D possibly matching TRBD1 (5 bases). The specimen was PBMCs. The origin of this receptor is a female donor in good health and CMV-seropositive. The CDR3 spells CASSLATDKEKLFF. The CDR3 coding sequence is TGTGCCAGCAGCTTAGCTACGGACAAGGAAAAACTGTTTTTT.